Presented here are 31 T cell receptor beta chains from one specimen sequenced in a study of breast tumors, draining lymph nodes, adjacent tissues. TCRdb redid the calling of the multiplex PCR reads with MiXCR, one entry per CDR3 protein. The sample records just under 65,000 distinct CDR3 sequences, 45% to 60% being singletons. The sample taken for sequencing was breast tumor tissue. The receptors derive from a female donor with breast cancer. Some clones in this sample may be carry-over from other donors' samples.

This clonotype has at least ten counts. The chain links TRBV5-8 to TRBJ2-3; 14 positions match TRBD2. The CDR3 covers 16 residues. The V and J ends lost 4 bases and 6 bases, in that order; junction bases with no gene match: 7. Germline V gene lookup returns CDR1 SGHTS and CDR2 YDEGEE. CDR3 sequence reads: CASSKGTSGRTDTQYF. DNA for the CDR3: TGTGCCAGCAGCAAAGGGACTAGCGGGAGAACGGATACGCAGTATTTT.

This clonotype was observed many times. V usage is TRBV19 and J usage is TRBJ2-1, with 10 nucleotides matching TRBD1. CDR3 length equals 14 residues. CDR1 and CDR2 from the germline V gene are LNHDA and SQIVND (reference sequence). Trimming removed 5 bases from V and 9 bases from J; junction bases left unmatched: 7. CDR3 sequence (DNA): TGTGCCAGTAGTGGTCCGGGACAGGGGTCTGAGCAGTTCTTC. As protein: CASSGPGQGSEQFF.

This clonotype was observed once. V and J are TRBV13 and TRBJ2-2; D call uncertain. This CDR3 comprises 11 residues. Germline V gene lookup returns CDR1 PRHDT and CDR2 FYEKMQ (reference sequence). V was trimmed by 6 bases and J by 11 bases, leaving 10 bases between them. This CDR3 is CASSLLGELFF. The CDR3 bases are TGTGCCAGCAGTTTATTGGGAGAGCTGTTTTTT.

This sequence joins TRBV4-3 and TRBJ1-3, with unresolved D. The CDR3 consists of 14 residues. CDR1 LGHNA and CDR2 YSLEER come from the germline V gene. The V gene lost 3 bases and the J gene lost 4 bases, with 10 bases spanning the gap. CDR3 amino acids: CASSQDHTGNTIYF. The CDR3 nucleotides are TGCGCCAGCAGCCAGGACCACACAGGAAACACCATATATTTT.

This clonotype was observed many times. Given a much more abundant clone one base away, this may be a read error. The chain is built from TRBV20-1 and TRBJ2-7; the D gene is possibly TRBD2 (6 bases). V lost 6 bases and J lost 1, with 19 bases in between. This CDR3 comprises 15 residues. CDR1 and CDR2 from the germline V gene are DFQATT and SNEGSKA (reference sequence). CDR3 DNA: TGCAGTGCCCACCTTGTGGGAGGAGTGTCCTACGAGCAGTACTTC. Translating it yields CSAHLVGGVSYEQYF.

This chain uses TRBV20-1 with TRBJ2-7; TRBD2 matches at 12 bases. CDR3 size: 14 residues. CDR1 DFQATT and CDR2 SNEGSKA come from the germline V gene (reference sequence). After removal of 6 bases from V and 0 bases from J, the junction contained 3 bases not matched to a gene. In DNA, the CDR3 is TGCAGTGCACTGACTAGCGGGAGCTCCTACGAGCAGTACTTC. It encodes CSALTSGSSYEQYF.

In this sample, this clonotype turned up many times. The genes are TRBV3-1 and TRBJ2-7, with D possibly matching TRBD2 (5 bases). Germline lookup yields CDR1 LGHDT and CDR2 YNNKEL (reference sequence). There are 11 residues in the CDR3. Trimming stripped 6 bases from V and 5 bases from J, with 8 bases between. In DNA form, the CDR3 reads TGTGCCAGCAGGAGGGCCGACGAGCAGTACTTC. Translated: CASRRADEQYF.

The gene calls are TRBV20-1 and TRBJ1-5, with 9 positions matching TRBD1. The germline CDR1 and CDR2 sequences are DFQATT and SNEGSKA (reference sequence). The CDR3 runs to 14 residues. V lost 4 bases to trimming and J lost 6 bases; unmatched junction nucleotides: 7. The CDR3 DNA follows: TGCAGTGCTATAAGCGACAGGGGGATTCAGCCCCAGCATTTT. It translates to CSAISDRGIQPQHF.

This chain joins TRBV5-6 and TRBJ2-1; 11 nucleotides align to TRBD1. J was trimmed by 7 bases and V by 4 bases; bases with no gene match: 4. Germline-derived CDR1 and CDR2 are SGHDT and YYEEEE. This CDR3 region has 14 residues. CDR3 protein: CASSRTGGKNEQFF. DNA of the CDR3: TGTGCCAGCAGCCGGACAGGGGGCAAAAATGAGCAGTTCTTC. Based on the CDR3 plus reference TRBV5-6 and TRBJ2-1, the full variable domain is DAGVTQSPTHLIKTRGQQVTLRCSPKSGHDTVSWYQQALGQGPQFIFQYYEEEERQRGNFPDRFSGHQFPNYSSELNVNALLLGDSALYLCASSRTGGKNEQFFGPGTRLTVL.

This clonotype came up a few times. The chain uses TRBV6-6 and TRBJ1-6, with 7 bases lining up with TRBD1. V trimming: 8 bases; J trimming: 5 bases; junction bases outside the gene matches: 9. CDR1 MNHNY and CDR2 SVGAGI come from the germline V gene (reference sequence). The CDR3 sequence is 15 residues long. The DNA for the CDR3 is TGTGCCAGCTGCGGAATAGGGACAGATAATTCACCCCTCCACTTT. Amino acids: CASCGIGTDNSPLHF.

Comments on this clonotype: This clone may be a read error of a much larger clone one base away. The V call is TRBV12-3 or TRBV12-4, the J call TRBJ1-2; D uncertain. There are 15 residues in the CDR3. V was pared by 3 bases and J by 8 bases, with 19 bases between. The CDR3 coding sequence is TGTGCCAGCAGTTTCGGAGGTGCAGGCGATTACGGCTACACCTTC. Its protein product is CASSFGGAGDYGYTF.

This sequence joins TRBV5-1 and TRBJ1-3, with D maybe TRBD1 (6 bases). V lost 0 bases, J lost 8 bases, and 15 bases lay in between. Per the germline V gene, CDR1 is SGHRS and CDR2 is YFSETQ. The CDR3 totals 15 residues. The CDR3 loop is CASSLAGQGRHTIYF. The CDR3 coding sequence is TGCGCCAGCAGCTTGGCGGGGCAGGGGAGGCACACCATATATTTT.

The gene calls are TRBV20-1 and TRBJ1-5; unclear D gene. With 3 bases removed from V and 7 bases from J, the gap between germline ends came to 10 bases. The CDR3 loop spans 12 amino acids. The germline V gene has CDR1 DFQATT and CDR2 SNEGSKA (reference sequence). The CDR3 region has the DNA TGCAGTGCTAGGGGGAGGTCACAGCCCCAGCATTTT. It translates to CSARGRSQPQHF.

To note about this clonotype: The CDR3 ends on some other residue instead of the conserved phenylalanine or tryptophan, so this is likely a read error. The genes are TRBV9 and TRBJ2-7, with 10 bases that match TRBD1. Germline CDR1 is SGDLS and CDR2 is YYNGEE. This CDR3 comprises 14 residues. The ends lost 3 bases at V and 5 bases at J; junction bases unmatched: 5. CDR3 DNA: TGTGCCAGCAGCGATGGGACAGGGGTCGACGAGCAGTACCTC. This gives the protein CASSDGTGVDEQYL.

This sequence joins TRBV20-1 and TRBJ2-3; a weak D match, TRBD2 (7 bases). Germline V gives CDR1 DFQATT, CDR2 SNEGSKA (reference sequence). The CDR3 runs 14 residues. The V end lost 6 bases, the J end lost 1 base, and 14 bases lay between the germline ends. CDR3 in amino acids: CSAPSGGRTDTQYF. CDR3 DNA: TGCAGTGCCCCATCCGGGGGGCGCACAGATACGCAGTATTTT.

The chain uses TRBV20-1 and TRBJ2-7, with unresolved D. The CDR3 sequence is 12 residues long. Trimming took 5 bases from V and 3 from J, leaving 11 bases between them. Germline-derived CDR1 and CDR2 are DFQATT and SNEGSKA (reference sequence). CDR3 sequence reads: CSAPQQFYEQYF. CDR3 in DNA: TGCAGTGCTCCTCAACAGTTCTACGAGCAGTACTTC.

The chain carries TRBV12-3 or TRBV12-4 and TRBJ1-4; 9 bases line up with TRBD1. Trimming cost V 2 bases and J 7 bases; bases outside gene matches: 8. The CDR3 totals 16 residues. The DNA for the CDR3 is TGTGCCAGCAGTTTAATATCTTGGACAGGGGCTGAAAAACTGTTTTTT. It translates to CASSLISWTGAEKLFF.

This clonotype was recorded many times. This chain links TRBV7-2 with TRBJ1-5; 7 positions agree with TRBD1. The junction had 11 bases not matched to a gene; V was cut back by 5 bases and J by 7 bases. Germline V lookup: CDR1 SGHTA, CDR2 FQGNSA. This CDR3 has 15 amino acids. The CDR3 nucleotides are TGTGCCAGCAGCACCCAACAGGGGCCGGGGCAGCCCCAGCATTTT. Translating gives CASSTQQGPGQPQHF. Together with reference TRBV7-2 and TRBJ1-5, the CDR3 gives the full variable domain: GAGVSQSPSNKVTEKGKDVELRCDPISGHTALYWYRQSLGQGLEFLIYFQGNSAPDKSGLPSDRFSAERTGGSVSTLTIQRTQQEDSAVYLCASSTQQGPGQPQHFGDGTRLSIL.

This clonotype was seen many times. The J gene is TRBJ2-4, the V gene TRBV7-8; 10 nucleotides agree with TRBD1. The trim removed 0 bases at V and 3 bases at J, leaving 11 bases unmatched. The CDR3 sequence is 19 residues long. Germline CDR1 reads SGHVS; CDR2 reads FQNEAQ. The CDR3 nucleotides read TGTGCCAGCAGCTTAGCGATCGTCACGACAGGGGGCGTCAAAAACATTCAGTACTTC. It is translated as CASSLAIVTTGGVKNIQYF.

Regarding this clonotype: A much larger clone lies one base from this, so it may be a read error. The rearrangement joins TRBV15 to TRBJ1-1, with TRBD1 as a possible D gene (6 bases). The CDR3 loop spans 15 amino acids. CDR1 is LNHNV, CDR2 YYDKDF, per germline (reference sequence). CDR3 coding DNA: TGTGCCACCAGCAGATGGACAGATCCGAACGCTGAAGCTTTCTTT. Protein: CATSRWTDPNAEAFF.

This clonotype was counted only a few times. V and J are TRBV7-9 and TRBJ2-7; D gene ambiguous. The CDR3 consists of 13 residues. V was cut by 5 bases and J by 4 bases, with 12 bases left in between. The germline V gene has CDR1 SEHNR and CDR2 FQNEAQ (reference sequence). DNA of the CDR3: TGTGCCAGCAGCCTAACTCCGAAATACGAGCAGTACTTC. The encoded protein is CASSLTPKYEQYF.

This clonotype has at least ten counts. The V and J genes are TRBV7-2 and TRBJ1-2; TRBD1 matches at 8 bases. Germline lookup yields CDR1 SGHTA and CDR2 FQGNSA. The CDR3 is 16 residues long. Trimming at V came to 1 base and at J to 4 bases, leaving 8 bases not matched to a gene. The CDR3 region is CASSLVPRGRFYGYTF. In DNA, the CDR3 is TGTGCCAGCAGCTTAGTGCCCAGGGGGCGCTTCTATGGCTACACCTTC.

This chain connects TRBV6-5 to TRBJ2-6; D might be TRBD1 (5 bases). The CDR3 totals 15 residues. Trimming took off 5 bases at V and 5 bases at J, with 13 bases between the two ends. Germline-derived CDR1 and CDR2 are MNHEY and SVGAGI. The CDR3 nucleotides read TGTGCCAGCAGTCAAATGGGGCACAGGGCCAACGTCCTGACTTTC. Protein: CASSQMGHRANVLTF.

This clonotype was counted ten times or more. The chain combines TRBV11-2 with TRBJ1-2, with D tentatively TRBD1 (6 bases). Trimming cost V 2 bases and J 5 bases, with 9 bases left between them. Germline assignment: CDR1 SGHAT and CDR2 FQNNGV. The length of the CDR3 is 13 residues. CDR3 in DNA: TGTGCCAGCAGCTTAACCGGACAGTATGGCTACACCTTC. Protein product: CASSLTGQYGYTF.

The chain joins TRBV19 to TRBJ1-4, with unresolved D. CDR3 length: 14 amino acids. Trimming took off 5 bases at V and 7 bases at J, with 14 bases between the two ends. Germline values: CDR1 LNHDA, CDR2 SQIVND (reference sequence). This CDR3 reads CASSLRHGLEKLFF. Here the CDR3 DNA reads TGTGCCAGTAGTCTCCGACACGGACTTGAAAAACTGTTTTTT.

This clonotype was observed a few times. The chain is built from TRBV15 and TRBJ2-2, with 7 bases fitting TRBD2. The CDR3 spans 14 residues. Germline values: CDR1 LNHNV, CDR2 YYDKDF (reference sequence). With V trimmed by 5 bases and J by 5 bases, 5 bases remained unmatched. The CDR3 region is CATSFKRGTGELFF. The CDR3 DNA reads as TGTGCCACCAGCTTCAAGCGGGGAACCGGGGAGCTGTTTTTT.

This clonotype appeared many times. The J gene is TRBJ2-3, the V gene TRBV9, with 16 bases that match TRBD2. This CDR3 comprises 18 residues. Unmatched junction bases numbered 5, after V lost 2 bases and J lost 2 bases. Germline CDR1 SGDLS, CDR2 YYNGEE. Written as DNA, the CDR3 is TGTGCCAGCAGCGTCGGGACTAGCGGGAGGGCCCTCACAGATACGCAGTATTTT. Translated, it gives CASSVGTSGRALTDTQYF.

The rearrangement uses TRBV2 and TRBJ2-1; 11 bases are shared with TRBD2. Germline V gene data show CDR1 as SNHLY and CDR2 as FYNNEI. The CDR3 is 15 residues long. J lost 0 bases, V lost 5 bases, and 0 bases had no gene match. CDR3 DNA: TGTGCCAGCAGTACTAGCGGGGGCTCCTACAATGAGCAGTTCTTC. It yields the protein CASSTSGGSYNEQFF. Full variable domain (rest looked up from reference TRBV2 and TRBJ2-1): EPEVTQTPSHQVTQMGQEVILRCVPISNHLYFYWYRQILGQKVEFLVSFYNNEISEKSEIFDDQFSVERPDGSNFTLKIRSTKLEDSAMYFCASSTSGGSYNEQFFGPGTRLTVL.

A few counts support this clonotype. The rearrangement uses TRBV20-1 and TRBJ2-1; 8 bases fit TRBD2. The CDR3 has 12 residues. The V gene's germline CDR1 is DFQATT and CDR2 SNEGSKA (reference sequence). The CDR3, as DNA: TGCAGCGTTGGACTAGCTTCGAATGAGCAGTTCTTC. This translates into CSVGLASNEQFF.

This clonotype turned up a few times. The chain links TRBV5-1 to TRBJ1-1; TRBD1 might be the D (5 bases). Germline CDR1 SGHRS, CDR2 YFSETQ. The ends were cut back, 3 bases at V and 1 base at J, with 7 bases in the middle. The CDR3 totals 13 residues. CDR3 region: CASSSTGNTEAFF. The CDR3 DNA sequence: TGCGCCAGCAGCTCCACAGGGAACACTGAAGCTTTCTTT.

The CDR3 DNA is TGTGCCAGGGGGGGCGGGGTGGGCTATGGCTACACCTTC. It codes for CARGGGVGYGYTF. The genes are TRBV19 and TRBJ1-2; D might be TRBD1 (6 bases). The CDR3 consists of 13 residues. Germline-derived CDR1 and CDR2 are LNHDA and SQIVND (reference sequence). Trimming removed 9 bases from V and 4 bases from J, with 15 bases in between.